A selection of T cell receptor beta chains follows, all from one sample in a study of T cell repertoires in cytomegalovirus infection. TCRdb fed the reads into MiXCR, producing one record per CDR3 protein. The sample gives some 920,000 distinct CDR3 sequences, roughly 31% of which show up once; about an eighth is in the top ten. The antigens these receptors bind are not known. Sequences were derived from cultured CD8+ T cells from PBMCs, sampled from culture after CMV antigen stimulation. Receptors were obtained from a human donor in good health (CMV status not recorded). Some clones in this sample may be carry-over from other donors' samples. Both conserved end residues are part of each CDR3. A D gene is named only where the DNA matches it firmly. The listing skips clone size in some rows; elsewhere it reads once, few, many or a size class.

size	V	D	J	CDR3	DNA
NA	TRBV7-9	TRBD1	TRBJ1-1	CASSLGAQGGTEAFF	TGTGCCAGCAGCTTAGGGGCGCAGGGGGGGACTGAAGCTTTCTTT
few	TRBV5-5	NA	TRBJ1-1	CASRPRADTEAFF	TGTGCCAGCAGGCCCCGGGCAGACACTGAAGCTTTCTTT
NA	TRBV7-2	NA	TRBJ2-1	CASSLEASTNEQFF	TGTGCCAGCAGCTTAGAGGCTAGCACCAATGAGCAGTTCTTC
NA	TRBV19	TRBD2	TRBJ2-1	CASSRRRGGLDNEQFF	TGTGCCAGTAGCCGGAGGCGGGGGGGCTTAGACAATGAGCAGTTCTTC
few	TRBV12-3/TRBV12-4	NA	TRBJ1-5	CASSSVVRGEQHF	TGTGCCAGCAGTTCGGTCGTAAGGGGCGAACAGCATTTT
few	TRBV27	TRBD1	TRBJ1-2	CASRYGTGLYGYTF	TGTGCCAGCAGATACGGGACAGGGCTCTATGGCTACACCTTC
few	TRBV10-3	TRBD1	TRBJ2-3	CALGQASTDTQYF	TGTGCCTTAGGACAGGCTAGCACAGATACGCAGTATTTT
few	TRBV27	NA	TRBJ2-1	CASSFRDPGRNEQFF	TGTGCCAGCAGTTTCCGGGACCCAGGGAGGAATGAGCAGTTCTTC
NA	TRBV7-6	NA	TRBJ2-1	CASIPGATSYYNEQFF	TGTGCCAGCATCCCGGGGGCGACCAGCTACTACAATGAGCAGTTCTTC
few	TRBV29-1	TRBD1	TRBJ1-2	CSVEDRRRTGDKGYTF	TGCAGCGTTGAAGATCGCCGGAGGACAGGGGATAAGGGCTACACCTTC
NA	TRBV19	NA	TRBJ1-2	CASRGANRNYGYTF	TGTGCCAGCCGAGGGGCCAACAGGAACTATGGCTACACCTTC
few	TRBV12-3/TRBV12-4	TRBD2	TRBJ2-1	CASSSTAAGSSYNEQFF	TGTGCCAGCAGTTCAACCGCAGCGGGGAGCTCCTACAATGAGCAGTTCTTC
few	TRBV12-3/TRBV12-4	TRBD1	TRBJ1-1	CASSFDRGKNTEAFF	TGTGCCAGCAGTTTTGACAGGGGCAAGAACACTGAAGCTTTCTTT
many	TRBV7-8	NA	TRBJ2-3	CASSSGRDTQYF	TGTGCCAGCAGCTCGGGGCGGGACACGCAGTATTTT
few	TRBV19	NA	TRBJ1-1	CASSSLQGMGGTEAFF	TGTGCCAGTAGTAGCTTGCAGGGGATGGGCGGTACTGAAGCTTTCTTT
NA	TRBV27	TRBD1	TRBJ1-2	CASSLSRGTGAGYTF	TGTGCCAGCAGTTTATCGAGGGGGACAGGGGCTGGCTACACCTTC
NA	TRBV7-6	TRBD1	TRBJ2-3	CASSTRTGGGFHTQYF	TGTGCCAGCAGCACCCGGACAGGGGGGGGGTTTCATACGCAGTATTTT
many	TRBV7-9	NA	TRBJ2-2	CASSMGSDTGELFF	TGTGCCAGCAGCATGGGGAGCGACACCGGGGAGCTGTTTTTT
NA	TRBV5-1	TRBD1	TRBJ2-7	CASSFPGQGDEQYF	TGCGCCAGCAGCTTCCCGGGACAGGGTGACGAGCAGTACTTC
NA	TRBV7-9	TRBD1	TRBJ2-1	CASSLNLGTGNRNEQFF	TGTGCCAGCAGCTTAAATCTCGGGACAGGTAACCGCAATGAGCAGTTCTTC
NA	TRBV2	NA	TRBJ2-5	CANLRQRAQYF	TGTGCCAACCTCCGCCAGAGGGCCCAGTACTTC
few	TRBV6-6	NA	TRBJ1-6	CASSYDGYNSPLHF	TGTGCCAGCAGTTACGACGGCTATAATTCACCCCTCCACTTT
few	TRBV4-1	NA	TRBJ1-1	CASTPNQDTNTEAFF	TGCGCCAGCACCCCGAATCAGGACACCAACACTGAAGCTTTCTTT
few	TRBV11-2	NA	TRBJ2-1	CASSLYYTGDRQFF	TGTGCCAGCAGCTTATATTATACGGGCGATAGGCAGTTCTTC
many	TRBV7-6	NA	TRBJ1-1	CASSLSGPYEETDTEAFF	TGTGCCAGCAGCTTATCAGGTCCCTACGAGGAGACCGACACTGAAGCTTTCTTT
NA	TRBV2	NA	TRBJ2-5	CASTPWGGAQETQYF	TGTGCCAGCACCCCCTGGGGGGGGGCCCAAGAGACCCAGTACTTC
NA	TRBV7-6	TRBD1	TRBJ1-2	CASSQGQRRYVGYTF	TGTGCCAGCAGCCAGGGACAGCGGCGCTATGTGGGCTACACCTTC
few	TRBV4-1	TRBD1	TRBJ1-5	CASSLSLGQGGNQPQHF	TGCGCCAGCAGCCTATCTTTAGGACAGGGAGGCAATCAGCCCCAGCATTTT
NA	TRBV10-3	TRBD2	TRBJ2-2	CAITAGENTGELFF	TGTGCCATTACAGCGGGGGAGAACACCGGGGAGCTGTTTTTT
few	TRBV6-1	TRBD1	TRBJ1-1	CASRLGDRVNTEAFF	TGTGCCAGTAGACTCGGGGACAGGGTAAACACTGAAGCTTTCTTT
NA	TRBV15	TRBD1	TRBJ1-3	CATSGQGAGNTIYF	TGTGCCACCAGCGGACAGGGGGCAGGAAACACCATATATTTT
once	TRBV5-3	NA	TRBJ2-7	CASSNDRSTYEQYF	TGTGCCAGCAGCAATGACAGGAGCACCTACGAGCAGTACTTC
NA	TRBV6-1	NA	TRBJ1-2	CASSEDGYSGYGYTF	TGTGCCAGCAGTGAAGATGGCTACTCGGGCTATGGCTACACCTTC
few	TRBV6-5	TRBD1	TRBJ1-2	CASSYFGTGGYTF	TGTGCCAGCAGTTACTTTGGGACAGGAGGCTACACCTTC
NA	TRBV5-4	TRBD1	TRBJ2-3	CASSPGQGLYF	TGTGCCAGCAGTCCGGGACAGGGGTTGTATTTT
NA	TRBV19	TRBD1	TRBJ1-2	CAGSSQQGANYGYTF	TGTGCCGGTAGTAGCCAACAGGGGGCTAACTATGGCTACACCTTC
few	TRBV6-1	NA	TRBJ2-1	CASILRGEQSYNEQFF	TGTGCCAGCATCCTACGTGGCGAACAGAGCTACAATGAGCAGTTCTTC
few	TRBV19	NA	TRBJ1-6	CASSITRGSGLRNSPLHF	TGTGCCAGTAGTATCACAAGAGGATCCGGGCTCCGTAATTCACCCCTCCACTTT
few	TRBV28	NA	TRBJ2-3	CASSPILGSDQDTQYF	TGTGCCAGCAGCCCAATTTTAGGTTCGGACCAGGATACGCAGTATTTT
NA	TRBV6-2/TRBV6-3	NA	TRBJ2-5	CASSQGGYQETQYF	TGTGCCAGCAGCCAAGGGGGGTACCAAGAGACCCAGTACTTC
NA	TRBV12-3/TRBV12-4	NA	TRBJ1-4	CASSFGPPLDGVNEKLFF	TGTGCCAGCAGTTTTGGCCCCCCCCTAGACGGTGTCAATGAAAAACTGTTTTTT
NA	TRBV2	TRBD2	TRBJ2-2	CASSHPGLAGAGSVELFF	TGTGCCAGCAGTCACCCGGGACTAGCGGGGGCCGGGTCCGTGGAGCTGTTTTTT
NA	TRBV6-2/TRBV6-3	NA	TRBJ1-5	CASRGINQPQHF	TGTGCCAGCAGAGGGATAAATCAGCCCCAGCATTTT
few	TRBV6-5	NA	TRBJ1-2	CASSSTTGRVGGYTF	TGTGCCAGCAGTTCAACTACAGGGAGGGTTGGGGGCTACACCTTC
many	TRBV7-9	NA	TRBJ1-5	CASSSIDRSTQHF	TGTGCCAGCAGTTCCATCGACAGGTCGACCCAGCATTTT
few	TRBV28	NA	TRBJ1-1	CASSQFGGSMNTEAFF	TGTGCCAGCAGTCAATTCGGGGGTTCTATGAACACTGAAGCTTTCTTT
NA	TRBV27	NA	TRBJ1-2	CASSLLLGYGYTF	TGTGCCAGCAGTTTATTACTGGGCTATGGCTACACCTTC
NA	TRBV19	NA	TRBJ2-5	CASSIAPEDQEPQYF	TGTGCCAGTAGTATAGCGCCAGAAGACCAAGAGCCCCAGTACTTC